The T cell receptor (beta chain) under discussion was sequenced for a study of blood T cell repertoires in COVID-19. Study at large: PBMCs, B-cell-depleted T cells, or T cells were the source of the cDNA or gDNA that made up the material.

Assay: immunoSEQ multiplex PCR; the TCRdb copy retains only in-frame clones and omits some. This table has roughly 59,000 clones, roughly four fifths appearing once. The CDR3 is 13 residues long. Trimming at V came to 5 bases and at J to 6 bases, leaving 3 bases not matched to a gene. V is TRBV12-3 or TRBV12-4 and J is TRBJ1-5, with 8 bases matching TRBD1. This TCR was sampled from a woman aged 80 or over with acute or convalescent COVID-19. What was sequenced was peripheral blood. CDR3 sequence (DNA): TGTGCCAGCAGTCACAGGGGGGCTCAGCCCCAGCATTTT. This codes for CASSHRGAQPQHF.